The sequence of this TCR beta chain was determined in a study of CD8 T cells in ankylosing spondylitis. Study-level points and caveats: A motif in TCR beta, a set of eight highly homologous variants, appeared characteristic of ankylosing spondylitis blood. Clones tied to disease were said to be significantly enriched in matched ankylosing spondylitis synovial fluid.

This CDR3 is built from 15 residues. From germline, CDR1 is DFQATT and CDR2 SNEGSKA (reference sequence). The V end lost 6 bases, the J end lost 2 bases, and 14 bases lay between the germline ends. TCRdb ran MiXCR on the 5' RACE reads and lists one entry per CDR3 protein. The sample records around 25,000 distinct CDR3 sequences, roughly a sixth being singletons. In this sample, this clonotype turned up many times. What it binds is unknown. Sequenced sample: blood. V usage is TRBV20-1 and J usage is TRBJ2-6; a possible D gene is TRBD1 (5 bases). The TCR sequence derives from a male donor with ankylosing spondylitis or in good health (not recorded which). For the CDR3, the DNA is TGCAGTGCCCAAACGGCAGGGACTGGGGCCAACGTCCTGACTTTC. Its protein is CSAQTAGTGANVLTF.